This entry lists 7 T cell receptor beta chains sequenced from one sample in a study of shared clonotypes between healthy human individuals. Naivety among CD8 cells was defined by CD45RO negativity and positive CCR7 selection, thereby excluding terminally differentiated effector memory CD45RA+ cells. Generated by immunoSEQ multiplex PCR, the TCRdb table keeps only in-frame clones and is missing some. The sample shows around 580,000 clones, 95% to 98% of them seen only once. Input material: naive CD8+ T cells sorted from blood. These receptors were collected from a man aged 25-45 years in good health.

This clone was seen only once. Other DNA sequences in this sample translate to the same CDR3. V usage is TRBV18 and J usage is TRBJ2-2; no definite D call. The CDR3 consists of 11 residues. Germline V gene sequence: CDR1 KGHSH, CDR2 LQKENI. V gave up 6 bases and J gave up 4 bases, with 3 bases separating them. Written as DNA, the CDR3 is TGTGCCAGCTCCCCCACCGGGGAGCTGTTTTTT. It codes for CASSPTGELFF. The whole variable domain, filled in from reference TRBV18 and TRBJ2-2, reads NAGVMQNPRHLVRRRGQEARLRCSPMKGHSHVYWYRQLPEEGLKFMVYLQKENIIDESGMPKERFSAEFPKEGPSILRIQQVVRGDSAAYFCASSPTGELFFGEGSRLTVL.

This clone was recorded a few times. The chain links TRBV7-9 to TRBJ2-3; TRBD2 matches at 9 bases. This CDR3 comprises 17 residues. Germline trimming cut 5 bases from V and 6 bases from J; bases unmatched to any gene: 15. CDR1 and CDR2 (germline): SEHNR, FQNEAQ (reference sequence). The CDR3 here is CASSPTGLAGLRDTQYF. In DNA form, the CDR3 reads TGTGCCAGCAGCCCAACTGGGCTAGCGGGACTCCGGGATACGCAGTATTTT.

The chain combines TRBV5-1 with TRBJ1-4; the D is unclear. This CDR3 is 15 amino acids long. Germline CDR1 SGHRS, CDR2 YFSETQ. Trimming pared 1 base from V and 8 bases from J, leaving 15 bases between. CDR3 sequence: CASSLHVGQKEKLFF. The CDR3 coding sequence is TGCGCCAGCAGCTTGCACGTTGGGCAGAAGGAAAAACTGTTTTTT.

V is TRBV7-9 and J is TRBJ2-7; TRBD1 agrees at 9 bases. The CDR3 spans 16 residues. V lost 3 bases to trimming and J lost 6 bases; unmatched junction nucleotides: 12. Germline loops: CDR1 SEHNR, CDR2 FQNEAQ (reference sequence). CDR3 nucleotides: TGTGCCAGCAGCTTTAGCACCCGGGACAGGGTAATCGAGCAGTACTTC. Translated, it gives CASSFSTRDRVIEQYF.

Points on this clone: Other DNA variants within this sample encode the same CDR3. The J gene is TRBJ2-7, the V gene TRBV5-1; D not certain. The V gene's germline CDR1 is SGHRS and CDR2 YFSETQ. The CDR3 runs to 13 residues. V was pared by 0 bases and J by 2 bases, with 6 bases between. CDR3: CASSLGRTYEQYF. The DNA for the CDR3 is TGCGCCAGCAGCTTGGGCCGAACCTACGAGCAGTACTTC. The full variable domain, its missing parts supplied by reference TRBV5-1 and TRBJ2-7, is KAGVTQTPRYLIKTRGQQVTLSCSPISGHRSVSWYQQTPGQGLQFLFEYFSETQRNKGNFPGRFSGRQFSNSRSEMNVSTLELGDSALYLCASSLGRTYEQYFGPGTRLTVT.

The chain combines TRBV5-4 with TRBJ2-7; 8 bases line up with TRBD2. With 3 bases clipped from V and 4 bases from J, the junction kept 12 bases outside the gene matches. The CDR3 contains 16 residues. Germline CDR1 SGHNT, CDR2 YYREEE (reference sequence). The DNA for the CDR3 is TGTGCCAGCAGCTATATCTCGAGCGGGAGTACGTACGAGCAGTACTTC. It specifies CASSYISSGSTYEQYF.

This chain links TRBV5-6 with TRBJ2-7, with D possibly being TRBD1 or TRBD2 (5 bases each). The germline V gene encodes CDR1 SGHDT and CDR2 YYEEEE. The V end lost 4 bases, the J end lost 3 bases, and 14 bases lay between the germline ends. This CDR3 contains 14 residues. Here the CDR3 DNA reads TGTGCCAGCAGCCCCGGGACCAGACTCTACGAGCAGTACTTC. Its protein product is CASSPGTRLYEQYF.